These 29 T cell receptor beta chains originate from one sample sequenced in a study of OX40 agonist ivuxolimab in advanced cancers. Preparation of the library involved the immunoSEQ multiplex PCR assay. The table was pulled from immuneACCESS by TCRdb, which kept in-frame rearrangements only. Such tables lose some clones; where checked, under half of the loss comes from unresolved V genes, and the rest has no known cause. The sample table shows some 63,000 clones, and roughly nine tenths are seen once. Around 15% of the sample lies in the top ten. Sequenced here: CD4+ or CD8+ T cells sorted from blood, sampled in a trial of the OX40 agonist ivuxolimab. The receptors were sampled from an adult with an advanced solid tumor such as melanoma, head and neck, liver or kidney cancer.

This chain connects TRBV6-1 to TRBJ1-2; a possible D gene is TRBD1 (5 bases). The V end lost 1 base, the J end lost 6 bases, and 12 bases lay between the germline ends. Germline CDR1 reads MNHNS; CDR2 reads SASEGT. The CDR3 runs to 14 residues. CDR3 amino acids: CASSEEGSSDGYTF. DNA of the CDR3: TGTGCCAGCAGTGAAGAGGGGAGTAGTGATGGCTACACCTTC.

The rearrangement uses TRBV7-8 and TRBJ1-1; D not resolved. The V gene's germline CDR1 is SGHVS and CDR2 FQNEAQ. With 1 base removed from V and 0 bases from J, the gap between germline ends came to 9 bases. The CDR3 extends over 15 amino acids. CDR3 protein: CASSLGRGMNTEAFF. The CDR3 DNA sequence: TGTGCCAGCAGCTTAGGACGCGGCATGAACACTGAAGCTTTCTTT.

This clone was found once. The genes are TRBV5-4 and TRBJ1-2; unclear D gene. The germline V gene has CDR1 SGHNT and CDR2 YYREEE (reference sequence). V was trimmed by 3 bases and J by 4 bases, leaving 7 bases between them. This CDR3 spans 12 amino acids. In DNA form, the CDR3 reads TGTGCCAGCAGCTCCTCAGTCTATGGCTACACCTTC. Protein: CASSSSVYGYTF.

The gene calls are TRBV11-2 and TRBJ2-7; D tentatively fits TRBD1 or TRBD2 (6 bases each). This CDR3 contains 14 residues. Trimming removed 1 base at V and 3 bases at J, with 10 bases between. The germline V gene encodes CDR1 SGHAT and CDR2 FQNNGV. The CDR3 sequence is CASSLGGGLYEQYF. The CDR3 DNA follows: TGTGCCAGCAGCTTAGGTGGGGGGCTCTACGAGCAGTACTTC. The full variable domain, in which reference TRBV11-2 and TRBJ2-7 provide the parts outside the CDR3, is EAGVAQSPRYKIIEKRQSVAFWCNPISGHATLYWYQQILGQGPKLLIQFQNNGVVDDSQLPKDRFSAERLKGVDSTLKIQPAKLEDSAVYLCASSLGGGLYEQYFGPGTRLTVT.

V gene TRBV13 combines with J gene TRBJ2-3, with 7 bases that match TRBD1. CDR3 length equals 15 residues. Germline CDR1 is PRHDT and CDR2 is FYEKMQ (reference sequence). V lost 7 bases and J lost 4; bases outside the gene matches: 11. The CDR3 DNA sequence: TGTGCCAGCAAAGGGGGCATCCGGACGGCAGATACGCAGTATTTT. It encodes CASKGGIRTADTQYF.

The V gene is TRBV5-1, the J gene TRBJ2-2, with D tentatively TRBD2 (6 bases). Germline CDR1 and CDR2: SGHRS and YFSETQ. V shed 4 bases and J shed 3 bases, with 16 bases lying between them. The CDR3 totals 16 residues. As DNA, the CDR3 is TGCGCCAGCAGCCTCCGGGGGACTGAATACACCGGGGAGCTGTTTTTT. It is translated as CASSLRGTEYTGELFF.

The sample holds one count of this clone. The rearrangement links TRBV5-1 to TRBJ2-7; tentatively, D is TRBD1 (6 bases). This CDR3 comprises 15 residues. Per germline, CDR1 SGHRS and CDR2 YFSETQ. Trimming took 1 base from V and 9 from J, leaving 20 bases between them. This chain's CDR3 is CASSLTKTGALGQYF. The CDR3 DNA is TGCGCCAGCAGCTTGACTAAGACAGGAGCTCTCGGGCAGTACTTC.

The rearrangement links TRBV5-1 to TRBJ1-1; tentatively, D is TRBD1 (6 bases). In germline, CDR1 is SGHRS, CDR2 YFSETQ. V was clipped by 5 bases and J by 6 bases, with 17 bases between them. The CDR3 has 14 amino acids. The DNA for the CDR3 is TGCGCCAGCAGACCAGGGGAGGGCGGCGCTGAAGCTTTCTTT. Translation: CASRPGEGGAEAFF.

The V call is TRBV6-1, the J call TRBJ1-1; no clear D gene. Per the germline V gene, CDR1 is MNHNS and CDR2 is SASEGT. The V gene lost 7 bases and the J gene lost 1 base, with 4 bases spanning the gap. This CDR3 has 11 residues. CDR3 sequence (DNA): TGTGCCAGCAAGGAGAACACTGAAGCTTTCTTT. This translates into CASKENTEAFF.

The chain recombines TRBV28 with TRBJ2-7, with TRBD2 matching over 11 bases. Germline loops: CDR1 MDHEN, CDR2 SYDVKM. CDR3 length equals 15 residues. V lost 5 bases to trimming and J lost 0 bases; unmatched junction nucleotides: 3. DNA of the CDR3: TGTGCCAGCAGTCCGACTAGCGGGACCTCCTACGAGCAGTACTTC. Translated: CASSPTSGTSYEQYF.

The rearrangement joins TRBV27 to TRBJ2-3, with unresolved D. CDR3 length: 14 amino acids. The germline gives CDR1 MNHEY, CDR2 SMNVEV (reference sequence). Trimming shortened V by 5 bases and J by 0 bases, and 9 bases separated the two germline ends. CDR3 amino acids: CASSLWGSTDTQYF. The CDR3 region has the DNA TGTGCCAGCAGTCTTTGGGGTAGCACAGATACGCAGTATTTT.

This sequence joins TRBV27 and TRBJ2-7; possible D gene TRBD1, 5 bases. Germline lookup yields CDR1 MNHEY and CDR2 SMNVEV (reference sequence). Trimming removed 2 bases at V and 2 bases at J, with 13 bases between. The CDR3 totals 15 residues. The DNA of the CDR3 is TGTGCCAGCAGTTTAGGGGCTAGTTGGCCCTACGAGCAGTACTTC. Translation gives CASSLGASWPYEQYF.

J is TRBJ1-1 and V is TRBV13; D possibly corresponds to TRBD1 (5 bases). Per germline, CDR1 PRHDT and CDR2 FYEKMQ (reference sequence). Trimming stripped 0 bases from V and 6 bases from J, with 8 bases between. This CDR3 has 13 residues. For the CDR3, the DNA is TGTGCCAGCAGCTTAGGAGGGGCCGCTGAAGCTTTCTTT. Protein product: CASSLGGAAEAFF.

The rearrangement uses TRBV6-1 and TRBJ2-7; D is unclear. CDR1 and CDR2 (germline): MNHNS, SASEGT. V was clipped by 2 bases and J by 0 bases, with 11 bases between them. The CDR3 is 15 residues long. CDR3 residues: CASSEFSLSSYEQYF. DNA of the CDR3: TGTGCCAGCAGTGAATTCAGCCTTAGCTCCTACGAGCAGTACTTC.

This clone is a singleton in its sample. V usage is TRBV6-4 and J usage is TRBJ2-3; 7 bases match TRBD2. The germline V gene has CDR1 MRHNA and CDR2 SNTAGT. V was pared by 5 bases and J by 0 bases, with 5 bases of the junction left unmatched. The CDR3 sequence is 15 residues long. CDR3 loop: CASSRRAGSTDTQYF. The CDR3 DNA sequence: TGTGCCAGCAGTCGGCGAGCGGGGAGCACAGATACGCAGTATTTT.

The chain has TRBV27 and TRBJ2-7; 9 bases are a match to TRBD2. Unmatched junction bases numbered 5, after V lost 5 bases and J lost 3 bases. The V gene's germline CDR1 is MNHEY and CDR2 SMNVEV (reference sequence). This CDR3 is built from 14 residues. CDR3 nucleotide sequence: TGTGCCAGCAGTCTGGGACTAGCCCTCTACGAGCAGTACTTC. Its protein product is CASSLGLALYEQYF.

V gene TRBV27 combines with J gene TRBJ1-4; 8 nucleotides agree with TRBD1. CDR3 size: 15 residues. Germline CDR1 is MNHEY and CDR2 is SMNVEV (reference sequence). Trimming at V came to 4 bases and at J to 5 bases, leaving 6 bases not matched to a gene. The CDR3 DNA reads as TGTGCCAGCAGTTCCGGACAGGGAAGGAATGAAAAACTGTTTTTT. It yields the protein CASSSGQGRNEKLFF.

The CDR3 spells CASSQVDRGRPLYEQYF. The CDR3 region has the DNA TGCGCCAGCAGCCAGGTGGACAGGGGCCGTCCCCTCTACGAGCAGTACTTC. This chain joins TRBV4-1 and TRBJ2-7; 9 nucleotides agree with TRBD1. The CDR3 spans 17 residues. The trim removed 3 bases at V and 3 bases at J, leaving 12 bases unmatched. Germline CDR1 reads MGHRA; CDR2 reads YSYEKL.

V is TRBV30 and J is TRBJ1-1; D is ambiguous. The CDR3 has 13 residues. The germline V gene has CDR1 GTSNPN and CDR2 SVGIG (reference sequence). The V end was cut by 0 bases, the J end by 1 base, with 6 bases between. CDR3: CAWSVLKNTEAFF. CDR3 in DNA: TGTGCCTGGAGTGTACTAAAGAACACTGAAGCTTTCTTT. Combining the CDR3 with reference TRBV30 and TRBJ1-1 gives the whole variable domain SQTIHQWPATLVQPVGSPLSLECTVEGTSNPNLYWYRQAAGRGLQLLFYSVGIGQISSEVPQNLSASRPQDRQFILSSKKLLLSDSGFYLCAWSVLKNTEAFFGQGTRLTVV.

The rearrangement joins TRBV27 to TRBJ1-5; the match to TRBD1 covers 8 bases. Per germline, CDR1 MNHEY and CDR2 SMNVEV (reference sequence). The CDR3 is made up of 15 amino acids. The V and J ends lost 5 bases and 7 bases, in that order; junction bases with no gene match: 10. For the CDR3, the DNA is TGTGCCAGCAGTGACCCGGACAGGGTTGGGCAGCCCCAGCATTTT. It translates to CASSDPDRVGQPQHF.

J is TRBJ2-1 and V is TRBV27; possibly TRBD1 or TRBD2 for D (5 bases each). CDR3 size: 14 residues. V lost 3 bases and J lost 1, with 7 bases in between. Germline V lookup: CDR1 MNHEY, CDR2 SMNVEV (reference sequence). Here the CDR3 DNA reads TGTGCCAGCAGTTTGGGGGTGTCCTACAATGAGCAGTTCTTC. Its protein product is CASSLGVSYNEQFF.

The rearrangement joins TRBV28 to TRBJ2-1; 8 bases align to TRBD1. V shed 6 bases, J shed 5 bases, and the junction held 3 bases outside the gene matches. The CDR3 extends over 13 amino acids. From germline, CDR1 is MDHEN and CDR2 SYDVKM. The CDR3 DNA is TGTGCCAGCAGCCCGACAGGGGACAATGAGCAGTTCTTC. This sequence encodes CASSPTGDNEQFF.

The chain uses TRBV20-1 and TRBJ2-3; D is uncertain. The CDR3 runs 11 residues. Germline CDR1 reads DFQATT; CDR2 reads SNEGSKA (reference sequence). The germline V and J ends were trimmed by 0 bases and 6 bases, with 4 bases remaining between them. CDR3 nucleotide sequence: TGCAGTGCTAGAGATCTGGATACGCAGTATTTT. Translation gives CSARDLDTQYF.

The CDR3 sequence is CASSLRGTMANEKLFF. The CDR3 DNA is TGCGCCAGCAGCTTGAGGGGGACTATGGCTAATGAAAAACTGTTTTTT. The chain has TRBV5-1 and TRBJ1-4; weak D call: TRBD1 (6 bases). The CDR3 contains 16 residues. Between the trimmed V and J ends, which lost 1 base and 3 bases, there was a span of 13 bases. Germline lookup yields CDR1 SGHRS and CDR2 YFSETQ.

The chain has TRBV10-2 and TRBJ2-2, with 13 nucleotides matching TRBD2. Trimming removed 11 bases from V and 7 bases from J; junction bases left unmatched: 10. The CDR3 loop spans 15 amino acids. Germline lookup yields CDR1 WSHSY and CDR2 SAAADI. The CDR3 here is CASSQGLAGSGELFF. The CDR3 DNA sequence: TGCGCCTCGTCCCAGGGACTAGCGGGAAGCGGGGAGCTGTTTTTT.

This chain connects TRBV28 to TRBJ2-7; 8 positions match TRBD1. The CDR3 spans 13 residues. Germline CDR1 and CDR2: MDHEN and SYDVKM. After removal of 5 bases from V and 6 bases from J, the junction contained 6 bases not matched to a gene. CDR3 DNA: TGTGCCAGCAGTCACAGGGGGATCGGCGAGCAGTACTTC. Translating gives CASSHRGIGEQYF.

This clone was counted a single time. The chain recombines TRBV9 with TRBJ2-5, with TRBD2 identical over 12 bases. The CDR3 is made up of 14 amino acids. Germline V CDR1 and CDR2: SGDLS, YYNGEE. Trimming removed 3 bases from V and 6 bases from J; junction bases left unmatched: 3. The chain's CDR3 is CASSGLAGEKTQYF. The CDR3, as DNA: TGTGCCAGCAGCGGACTAGCGGGAGAAAAGACCCAGTACTTC.

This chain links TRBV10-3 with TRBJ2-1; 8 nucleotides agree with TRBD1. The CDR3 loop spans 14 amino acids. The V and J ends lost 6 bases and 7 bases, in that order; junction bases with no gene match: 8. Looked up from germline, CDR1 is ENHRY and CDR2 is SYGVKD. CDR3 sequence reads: CAISAGGSNNEQFF. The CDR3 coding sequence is TGTGCCATCAGCGCAGGGGGCTCAAATAATGAGCAGTTCTTC.

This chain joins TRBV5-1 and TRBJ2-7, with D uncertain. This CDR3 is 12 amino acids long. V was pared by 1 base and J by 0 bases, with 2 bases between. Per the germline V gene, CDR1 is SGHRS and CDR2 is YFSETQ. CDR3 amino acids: CASSLSSYEQYF. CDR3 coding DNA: TGCGCCAGCAGCTTGAGCTCCTACGAGCAGTACTTC.